This T cell receptor (beta chain) was identified in a study of T-cell memory formation after mild COVID-19. Background on the study: Largely, TCR clusters stayed within a single donor. Study-wide results and limits: Contracting CD4+ clones were located mainly in CM and EM, and CD8+ clones in EMRA. Some responding clones appeared in pre-infection memory, suggesting cross-reactive memory joined. Later expanders leaned CD4+, whereas clones that contracted between day 15 and 85 were balanced CD4/CD8.

As to this clonotype: Its specificity is not known.

TCRdb itself ran the 5' RACE reads through MiXCR, one entry per CDR3 protein. Of 550,000 to 600,000 distinct CDR3 sequences in the sample, roughly 20% are singletons; the top ten hold about 8.4%. Germline loops: CDR1 DFQATT, CDR2 SNEGSKA (reference sequence). The CDR3 is 14 amino acids. V was pared by 5 bases and J by 5 bases, with 10 bases of the junction left unmatched. The chain employs TRBV20-1 and TRBJ2-5; TRBD2 aligns across 8 bases. The clonotype originates from an adult woman who had mild COVID-19 (a few samples of this study predate the infection). Cell type and time point are not known. Sample: PBMCs or a T cell subset sorted from them (not recorded which). CDR3 loop: CSASTSGPQETQYF. The CDR3 DNA follows: TGCAGTGCTTCCACTAGCGGTCCGCAGGAGACCCAGTACTTC.